This is a list of T cell receptor beta chains from one sample in a study of T cells in tuberculosis. Using immunoSEQ multiplex PCR, the repertoire was profiled, and TCRdb retains in-frame clones only, with some absent. This sample has 37,000 or so clones, with 94% found just once. Sequencing was performed on PBMCs. These receptors came from a donor between 10 and 35 years old with latent tuberculosis or without tuberculosis infection. Some clones in this sample may be carry-over from other donors' samples. The CDR3 runs from the conserved cysteine through the conserved F or W. The D gene is left open where the match is weak. Only part of the rows carry a size: once, few, many, or a class if the clone is expanded.

D gene | clone size | J gene | CDR3 length | V gene | CDR3 DNA | CDR3 protein
. | . | TRBJ1-1 | 15 | TRBV9 | TGTGCCAGCAGCGAGCACTCACAGGGTATCACTGAAGCTTTCTTT | CASSEHSQGITEAFF
TRBD2 | . | TRBJ2-1 | 16 | TRBV5-1 | TGCGCCAGCAGCTTCTCACTAGCGGGGGATTACAATGAGCAGTTCTTC | CASSFSLAGDYNEQFF
TRBD1 | . | TRBJ2-7 | 15 | TRBV10-2 | TGCGCCAGCAGTGAGTCGGGAGACAGGGGGGACGAGCAGTACTTC | CASSESGDRGDEQYF
. | . | TRBJ1-3 | 14 | TRBV5-6 | TGTGCCAGCAGCTTCACAGGGTCTGGAAACACCATATATTTT | CASSFTGSGNTIYF
TRBD1 | . | TRBJ1-2 | 16 | TRBV5-4 | TGTGCCAGCAGCTTGGTCGGCAGGGGGTCCGGCTATGGCTACACCTTC | CASSLVGRGSGYGYTF
. | . | TRBJ2-3 | 12 | TRBV2 | TGTGCCAGCAGAGCCCTCACAGATACGCAGTATTTT | CASRALTDTQYF
. | . | TRBJ2-7 | 16 | TRBV5-1 | TGCGCCAGCAGCTTTACTGTAAGGGGATCGTGGGACGAGCAGTACTTC | CASSFTVRGSWDEQYF
. | . | TRBJ2-2 | 13 | TRBV15 | TGTGCCACCAGCAGAGATAGAACCGGGGAGCTGTTTTTT | CATSRDRTGELFF
. | . | TRBJ1-5 | 14 | TRBV19 | TGTGCCAGTAGTATAACGGGTCTCTCGAAGCCCCAGCATTTT | CASSITGLSKPQHF
TRBD1 | . | TRBJ1-5 | 14 | TRBV28 | TGTGCCAGCAGTTTCACAGGGGGAGATCAGCCCCAGCATTTT | CASSFTGGDQPQHF
TRBD1 | few | TRBJ1-6 | 14 | TRBV9 | TGTGCCAGCAGCGTAGGAGGACAGGGCTCACCCCTCCACTTT | CASSVGGQGSPLHF
TRBD1 | . | TRBJ2-1 | 14 | TRBV6-5 | TGTGCCAGCAGCCGCCAGGGGGTCTACAATGAGCAGTTCTTC | CASSRQGVYNEQFF
TRBD1 | . | TRBJ2-1 | 14 | TRBV4-3 | TGCGCCAGCAGCCAGAGGGACAGGGGTACTGAGCAGTTCTTC | CASSQRDRGTEQFF
. | . | TRBJ1-1 | 12 | TRBV7-9 | TGTGCCAGCAGCTTAGATTACAGAAAAGCTTTCTTT | CASSLDYRKAFF
. | . | TRBJ1-4 | 15 | TRBV4-3 | TGCGCCAGCAGCCAAGATCCCGGGTTGTATGGCGTACTGTTTTTT | CASSQDPGLYGVLFF
TRBD2 | . | TRBJ2-3 | 15 | TRBV7-7 | TGTGCCAGCAGCTTAAGACTAGCGGGGGGAGATACGCAGTATTTT | CASSLRLAGGDTQYF
TRBD2 | . | TRBJ2-7 | 15 | TRBV7-8 | TGTGCCAGCAGCTCCAACCGGGGGGAAACCTACGAGCAGTACTTC | CASSSNRGETYEQYF
TRBD1 | once | TRBJ1-2 | 15 | TRBV4-3 | TGCGCCAGCAGCCAAGATGACAGGGCCTCCTATGGCTACACCTTC | CASSQDDRASYGYTF
. | . | TRBJ1-5 | 17 | TRBV11-2 | TGTGCCAGCAGCTTATGGCTAAGGTGGAGGTGCAATCAGCCCCAGCATTTT | CASSLWLRWRCNQPQHF
TRBD1 | . | TRBJ2-5 | 16 | TRBV4-3 | TGCGCCAGCAGCCAAGTAGGGACAGGGAATACAGAGACCCAGTACTTC | CASSQVGTGNTETQYF
. | . | TRBJ1-5 | 15 | TRBV2 | TGTGCCAGCAGTTCAAGCGGGGGAAGCAATCAGCCCCAGCATTTT | CASSSSGGSNQPQHF
. | . | TRBJ1-4 | 15 | TRBV18 | TGTGCCAGCTCACCCCAGGAGGGCCTAAATGAAAAACTGTTTTTT | CASSPQEGLNEKLFF
TRBD1 | . | TRBJ2-2 | 17 | TRBV9 | TGTGCCAGCAGCGCCCTCCGACAGGGAGTAGGGACCGGGGAGCTGTTTTTT | CASSALRQGVGTGELFF
. | . | TRBJ2-4 | 16 | TRBV23-1 | TGCGCCAGCAGTCAATCAGAGAGCTCAGCCAAAAACATTCAGTACTTC | CASSQSESSAKNIQYF
TRBD1 | . | TRBJ1-2 | 16 | TRBV7-8 | TGTGCCAGCAGCTTGAGCCCGACAGGGGGCTACTATGGCTACACCTTC | CASSLSPTGGYYGYTF
TRBD2 | . | TRBJ2-3 | 16 | TRBV4-2 | TGTGCCAGCAGCCAAGCAATGGCGGGGGAGGGAGATACGCAGTATTTT | CASSQAMAGEGDTQYF
TRBD1 | . | TRBJ2-2 | 17 | TRBV5-1 | TGCGCCAGCAGCTTGGAACCGGACAGGGCGGCGATCGGGGAGCTGTTTTTT | CASSLEPDRAAIGELFF
. | . | TRBJ2-7 | 12 | TRBV10-3 | TGTGCCATCAGGGACAGTTCCTACGAGCAGTACTTC | CAIRDSSYEQYF